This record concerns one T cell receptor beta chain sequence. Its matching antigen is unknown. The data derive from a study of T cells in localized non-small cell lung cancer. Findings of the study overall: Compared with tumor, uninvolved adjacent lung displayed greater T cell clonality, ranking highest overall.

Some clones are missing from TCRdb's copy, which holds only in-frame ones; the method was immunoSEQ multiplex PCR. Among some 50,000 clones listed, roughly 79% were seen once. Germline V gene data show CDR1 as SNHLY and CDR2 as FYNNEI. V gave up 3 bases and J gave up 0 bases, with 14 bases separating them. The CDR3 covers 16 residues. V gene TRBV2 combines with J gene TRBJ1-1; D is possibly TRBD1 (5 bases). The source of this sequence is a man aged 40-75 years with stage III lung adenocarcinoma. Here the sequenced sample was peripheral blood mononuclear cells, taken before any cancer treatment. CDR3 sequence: CASSEEMGHLNTEAFF. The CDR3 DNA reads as TGTGCCAGCAGTGAGGAAATGGGGCACCTGAACACTGAAGCTTTCTTT.